What follows are 9 T cell receptor beta chains derived from one specimen sequenced in a study of blood T cell repertoires in COVID-19. Profiling relied on immunoSEQ multiplex PCR, and the TCRdb table lists in-frame clones only, not all of them. The sample has about 160,000 clones; more than 70% are singletons. The specimen was PBMCs or T cells enriched from blood (not recorded which). These receptors were obtained from a man aged 55 to 70 who had recovered from COVID-19.

The chain recombines TRBV12-3 or TRBV12-4 with TRBJ1-2; TRBD1 matches at 7 bases. The CDR3 has 13 residues. Trimming cost V 7 bases and J 4 bases; bases outside gene matches: 6. The DNA of the CDR3 is TGTGCCAGCACTCTAGGGGGCCGCTATGGCTACACCTTC. Translated, it gives CASTLGGRYGYTF.

The CDR3 loop is CASSFRGSDQPQHF. The CDR3 nucleotides read TGTGCCAGCAGTTTCAGGGGATCCGATCAGCCCCAGCATTTT. The gene calls are TRBV27 and TRBJ1-5; D might be TRBD1 (6 bases). Looked up from germline, CDR1 is MNHEY and CDR2 is SMNVEV (reference sequence). The CDR3 is made up of 14 amino acids. V was cut by 3 bases and J by 5 bases, with 11 bases left in between.

CDR3 region: CSVWDRDYGYTF. The CDR3 DNA follows: TGCAGCGTTTGGGACAGGGATTATGGCTACACCTTC. This rearrangement joins TRBV29-1 to TRBJ1-2; TRBD1 agrees at 9 bases. V lost 5 bases, J lost 5 bases, and 3 bases stayed unmatched. Germline assignment: CDR1 SQVTM and CDR2 ANQGSEA. This CDR3 region has 12 residues. The full variable domain, completed using reference TRBV29-1 and TRBJ1-2, is SAVISQKPSRDICQRGTSLTIQCQVDSQVTMMFWYRQQPGQSLTLIATANQGSEATYESGFVIDKFPISRPNLTFSTLTVSNMSPEDSSIYLCSVWDRDYGYTFGSGTRLTVV.

The chain employs TRBV5-6 and TRBJ2-7; a possible D gene is TRBD2 (6 bases). Trimming pared 7 bases from V and 1 base from J, leaving 24 bases between. Germline V gene lookup returns CDR1 SGHDT and CDR2 YYEEEE. The CDR3 loop spans 17 amino acids. CDR3: CASSPGGAGSLSYEQYF. In DNA form, the CDR3 reads TGTGCCAGCTCCCCCGGGGGTGCAGGTTCCCTTTCCTACGAGCAGTACTTC.

The chain carries TRBV27 and TRBJ1-1; D perhaps matches TRBD1 (6 bases). V was cut by 5 bases and J by 9 bases, with 13 bases left in between. This CDR3 has 12 amino acids. Germline V gene lookup returns CDR1 MNHEY and CDR2 SMNVEV (reference sequence). The CDR3 nucleotides read TGTGCCAGCAGTCCCTTGACAGGCAAAGCTTTCTTT. This sequence encodes CASSPLTGKAFF.

The V call is TRBV6-5, the J call TRBJ2-5, with D possibly TRBD2 on 7 matching bases. V was cut by 2 bases and J by 5 bases, with 18 bases left in between. This CDR3 region has 16 residues. Germline V gene lookup returns CDR1 MNHEY and CDR2 SVGAGI. As DNA, the CDR3 is TGTGCCAGCAGTTACCTGGAAGGGGGGGAAGGGGAGACCCAGTACTTC. Translated: CASSYLEGGEGETQYF.

The V and J genes are TRBV4-1 and TRBJ2-2, with 9 bases identical to TRBD2. Germline V gene data show CDR1 as MGHRA and CDR2 as YSYEKL. CDR3 size: 15 residues. V lost 1 base, J lost 6 bases, and 3 bases stayed unmatched. Here the CDR3 reads CASSQVLAGAGELFF. In DNA, the CDR3 is TGCGCCAGCAGCCAAGTTTTAGCGGGAGCCGGGGAGCTGTTTTTT.

On this clone: A read error may produce the germline difference seen at one junction end. This chain connects TRBV11-2 to TRBJ2-4, with D perhaps matching TRBD2 (6 bases). The CDR3 runs to 12 residues. CDR1 SGHAT and CDR2 FQNNGV come from the germline V gene. CDR3: CASSDGGSSVDF. The CDR3 coding sequence is TGTGCCAGCAGCGACGGGGGAAGTTCGGTGGACTTC.

The chain's CDR3 is CAGKSSYNSPLHF. The CDR3 region has the DNA TGTGCGGGCAAGAGCTCCTATAATTCACCCCTCCACTTT. The genes are TRBV5-4 and TRBJ1-6; D gene ambiguous. This CDR3 is built from 13 residues. Germline CDR1 reads SGHNT; CDR2 reads YYREEE (reference sequence).